A single sample is the source of the 30 T cell receptor beta chains below, sequenced in a study of OX40 agonist ivuxolimab in advanced cancers. The assay was immunoSEQ multiplex PCR, and TCRdb's table has in-frame clones only and misses some. Of roughly 97,000 clones in the sample, approximately 87% are singletons; the top ten hold over 4.5%. This specimen consisted of CD4+ or CD8+ T cells sorted from blood, obtained in a trial of the OX40 agonist ivuxolimab. The origin of the receptors is an adult with an advanced solid tumor such as melanoma, head and neck, liver or kidney cancer.

In its sample, this clone was seen once. The rearrangement uses TRBV29-1 and TRBJ2-7; 11 bases fit TRBD2. The CDR3 contains 14 residues. Germline lookup yields CDR1 SQVTM and CDR2 ANQGSEA. J gave up 6 bases and V 7 bases, and 11 bases lay outside the gene matches. CDR3 residues: CSATSGSASIEQYF. The CDR3 region has the DNA TGCAGCGCAACTAGCGGGAGTGCATCTATCGAGCAGTACTTC.

This chain uses TRBV7-6 with TRBJ2-6; the D gene is possibly TRBD1 (5 bases). The germline V and J ends were trimmed by 2 bases and 3 bases, with 17 bases remaining between them. Germline CDR1 SGHVS, CDR2 FNYEAQ. CDR3 size: 18 residues. Written as DNA, the CDR3 is TGTGCCAGCAGCTTATTGCCAGGGCCACTTAGTGGGGCCAACGTCCTGACTTTC. Its translation is CASSLLPGPLSGANVLTF.

V usage is TRBV7-9 and J usage is TRBJ1-2; no clear D. Germline V CDR1 and CDR2: SEHNR, FQNEAQ (reference sequence). Trimming removed 5 bases at V and 6 bases at J, with 10 bases between. The CDR3 has 12 residues. In DNA, the CDR3 is TGTGCCAGCAGCCTCGGACTAGATGGCTACACCTTC. The encoded protein is CASSLGLDGYTF.

The rearrangement uses TRBV6-1 and TRBJ1-5, with D tentatively TRBD1 (6 bases). Per the germline V gene, CDR1 is MNHNS and CDR2 is SASEGT. Trimming stripped 8 bases from V and 3 bases from J, with 11 bases between. CDR3 length: 13 amino acids. Here the CDR3 DNA reads TGTGCCAGCGCAGGGGAATTCAATCAGCCCCAGCATTTT. Protein sequence: CASAGEFNQPQHF.

The chain employs TRBV19 and TRBJ1-2; 9 nucleotides line up with TRBD1. CDR3 length equals 13 residues. Per the germline V gene, CDR1 is LNHDA and CDR2 is SQIVND (reference sequence). V trimming: 3 bases; J trimming: 12 bases; junction bases outside the gene matches: 8. For the CDR3, the DNA is TGTGCCAGTAGTATGAGGGGACAGGGTCAACACACCTTC. It is translated as CASSMRGQGQHTF.

The J gene is TRBJ1-2, the V gene TRBV27; TRBD1 aligns across 8 bases. The CDR3 runs to 13 residues. Trimming took 3 bases from V and 8 from J; bases not matched to a gene: 5. In germline, CDR1 is MNHEY, CDR2 SMNVEV (reference sequence). The CDR3 DNA sequence: TGTGCCAGCAGTTTTTCTGACAGGGGCGGCTACACCTTC. This sequence encodes CASSFSDRGGYTF.

A single count supports this clone. The DNA for the CDR3 is TGTGCCAGCAGCTTTCCCCCGGGCGGAAACACCATATATTTT. It yields the protein CASSFPPGGNTIYF. The chain couples TRBV7-2 to TRBJ1-3; D remains ambiguous. The CDR3 has 14 amino acids. Trimming removed 3 bases at V and 4 bases at J, with 10 bases between. CDR1 is SGHTA, CDR2 FQGNSA, per germline.

The chain has TRBV19 and TRBJ2-4; TRBD1 agrees at 8 bases. V dropped 7 bases and J dropped 7; count of bases not matched to a gene: 12. The CDR3 has 15 amino acids. Germline lookup yields CDR1 LNHDA and CDR2 SQIVND (reference sequence). The DNA of the CDR3 is TGTGCCAGTACCCACATAGGACAGGGTCTTAACATTCAGTACTTC. This gives the protein CASTHIGQGLNIQYF. The full variable domain, rest sourced from reference TRBV19 and TRBJ2-4, is DGGITQSPKYLFRKEGQNVTLSCEQNLNHDAMYWYRQDPGQGLRLIYYSQIVNDFQKGDIAEGYSVSREKKESFPLTVTSAQKNPTAFYLCASTHIGQGLNIQYFGAGTRLSVL.

The chain links TRBV6-5 to TRBJ1-3; D might be TRBD1 (6 bases). In germline, CDR1 is MNHEY, CDR2 SVGAGI. This CDR3 region has 15 residues. V shed 0 bases and J shed 3 bases, with 9 bases lying between them. The CDR3 loop reads CASSYSWTVGNTIYF. For the CDR3, the DNA is TGTGCCAGCAGTTACTCCTGGACAGTTGGAAACACCATATATTTT.

V usage is TRBV30 and J usage is TRBJ1-4, with 7 bases fitting TRBD1. The CDR3 runs to 15 residues. CDR1 is GTSNPN, CDR2 SVGIG, per germline (reference sequence). The ends lost 1 base at V and 4 bases at J; junction bases unmatched: 6. CDR3 bases: TGTGCCTGGAGTGCCTCGACAGGGCTTAATGAAAAACTGTTTTTT. Its protein is CAWSASTGLNEKLFF.

The chain joins TRBV5-1 to TRBJ2-3, with 7 bases fitting TRBD1. Germline-derived CDR1 and CDR2 are SGHRS and YFSETQ. The CDR3 covers 14 residues. J lost 1 base, V lost 6 bases, and 5 bases had no gene match. CDR3 DNA sequence: TGCGCCAGCATAAGGGACAGAGGCACAGATACGCAGTATTTT. This sequence encodes CASIRDRGTDTQYF.

V usage is TRBV9 and J usage is TRBJ2-2; perhaps TRBD2 as D (5 bases). The V gene's germline CDR1 is SGDLS and CDR2 YYNGEE. The CDR3 totals 14 residues. Deletions cut 4 bases from V and 5 bases from J, with 12 bases between. CDR3 DNA: TGTGCCAGCAGCTTTTCCGGGAAAACCGGGGAGCTGTTTTTT. It specifies CASSFSGKTGELFF.

The table lists this clone with a few counts. The V call is TRBV7-2, the J call TRBJ2-7; TRBD1 matches 8 bases. Germline-derived CDR1 and CDR2 are SGHTA and FQGNSA. CDR3 length: 14 residues. Trimming cost V 1 base and J 5 bases; bases outside gene matches: 4. The CDR3 sequence: CASSLVQGADEQYF. The CDR3 DNA reads TGTGCCAGCAGCTTAGTCCAGGGGGCCGACGAGCAGTACTTC.

V is TRBV6-1 and J is TRBJ2-7; TRBD1 agrees at 8 bases. Germline V gene sequence: CDR1 MNHNS, CDR2 SASEGT. V shed 1 base and J 12 bases; nucleotides not matched to a gene: 5. This CDR3 has 12 amino acids. CDR3 in amino acids: CASSEGTGFGYF. The CDR3 region has the DNA TGTGCCAGCAGTGAAGGGACAGGGTTTGGGTACTTC.

This clone has a handful of counts. J is TRBJ1-1 and V is TRBV18, with 7 bases that match TRBD1. This CDR3 comprises 17 residues. The ends lost 4 bases at V and 1 base at J; junction bases unmatched: 12. Germline CDR1 and CDR2: KGHSH and LQKENI. The CDR3 DNA sequence: TGTGCCAGCTCACTAAAAGGTCCGGGACAGACGAACACTGAAGCTTTCTTT. Translation: CASSLKGPGQTNTEAFF.

CDR3 DNA sequence: TGCGCCAGCAGCCTCTCTGAGGGGAGCAGCTCTGGAAACACCATATATTTT. As protein: CASSLSEGSSSGNTIYF. V gene TRBV4-3 combines with J gene TRBJ1-3, with D perhaps TRBD1 (5 bases). CDR3 length: 17 residues. The germline V and J ends were trimmed by 4 bases and 0 bases, with 16 bases remaining between them. Germline V CDR1 and CDR2: LGHNA, YSLEER.

The J gene is TRBJ1-2, the V gene TRBV6-1; 9 positions match TRBD1. Germline-derived CDR1 and CDR2 are MNHNS and SASEGT. With 0 bases clipped from V and 4 bases from J, the junction kept 9 bases outside the gene matches. The CDR3 has 17 residues. CDR3 amino acids: CASSEATTGTGIYGYTF. CDR3 sequence (DNA): TGTGCCAGCAGTGAAGCTACGACCGGGACAGGGATCTATGGCTACACCTTC.

The chain is built from TRBV7-2 and TRBJ2-6; no clear D gene. The germline V gene encodes CDR1 SGHTA and CDR2 FQGNSA. The CDR3 runs to 16 residues. V was cut by 6 bases and J by 0 bases, with 12 bases left in between. The CDR3, as DNA: TGTGCCAGCAGTCCACTTGCGCTCTCTGGGGCCAACGTCCTGACTTTC. Residues: CASSPLALSGANVLTF.

A single count supports this clone. V gene TRBV7-2 combines with J gene TRBJ2-5; D is possibly TRBD2 (5 bases). This CDR3 has 13 amino acids. V lost 2 bases to trimming and J lost 4 bases, with 8 bases between them. Germline V gives CDR1 SGHTA, CDR2 FQGNSA. The CDR3 loop is CASSLWAGETQYF. The CDR3 coding sequence is TGTGCCAGCAGCTTATGGGCGGGAGAGACCCAGTACTTC.

This clone showed up just a few times. The chain employs TRBV6-5 and TRBJ2-7, with D perhaps matching TRBD1 (5 bases). V shed 9 bases and J shed 1 base, with 16 bases lying between them. Looked up from germline, CDR1 is MNHEY and CDR2 is SVGAGI. The CDR3 is 14 residues long. CDR3 region: CASERSRTSYEQYF. For the CDR3, the DNA is TGTGCCAGTGAGCGCTCCCGGACATCCTACGAGCAGTACTTC.

The chain uses TRBV5-1 and TRBJ2-3; the D is unclear. The CDR3 contains 16 residues. Germline CDR1 SGHRS, CDR2 YFSETQ. V gave up 0 bases and J gave up 5 bases, with 16 bases separating them. This CDR3 is CASSLGLDPRLDTQYF. CDR3 DNA: TGCGCCAGCAGCTTGGGGCTAGATCCGCGGTTAGATACGCAGTATTTT.

The V and J genes are TRBV6-1 and TRBJ1-1; weak D call: TRBD1 (6 bases). Trimming cost V 4 bases and J 1 base, with 16 bases left between them. CDR1 and CDR2 (germline): MNHNS, SASEGT. The CDR3 totals 16 residues. Here the CDR3 reads CASSGRGRGTNTEAFF. The DNA for the CDR3 is TGTGCCAGCAGTGGCAGGGGACGGGGGACGAACACTGAAGCTTTCTTT.

Turning to this clone: The junction and the germline gene differ at one end; a read error may be behind it. The chain employs TRBV7-7 and TRBJ1-3; D not resolved. This CDR3 has 15 residues. From germline, CDR1 is SSHAT and CDR2 FNYEAQ (reference sequence). This CDR3 is CASSPDSTSGNTIYF. CDR3 in DNA: TGTGCTAGCAGCCCGGACTCTACCTCTGGAAACACCATATATTTT.

The chain employs TRBV5-5 and TRBJ1-1, with no clear D. CDR1 is SGHKS and CDR2 is YYEKEE in the germline V gene (reference sequence). This CDR3 is built from 11 residues. The V end lost 7 bases, the J end lost 4 bases, and 8 bases lay between the germline ends. DNA of the CDR3: TGTGCCAGCGGAGGGAGCACTGAAGCTTTCTTT. Protein sequence: CASGGSTEAFF.

This clone turned up a few times. The chain uses TRBV6-1 and TRBJ2-1; no clear D gene. Germline CDR1 MNHNS, CDR2 SASEGT. Trimming left V 1 base short and J 12 bases short, with 10 bases between. This CDR3 has 12 amino acids. The CDR3 loop reads CASSEGSQVQFF. DNA of the CDR3: TGTGCCAGCAGTGAAGGAAGTCAAGTGCAGTTCTTC.

This chain connects TRBV2 to TRBJ1-1, with D unresolved. The V gene's germline CDR1 is SNHLY and CDR2 FYNNEI. The V gene lost 6 bases and the J gene lost 8 bases, with 10 bases spanning the gap. This CDR3 has 11 residues. As DNA, the CDR3 is TGTGCCAGCAGCGTGTCACGGGAAGCTTTCTTT. Protein sequence: CASSVSREAFF.

The chain couples TRBV7-2 to TRBJ2-5, with 10 bases fitting TRBD2. Unmatched junction bases numbered 9, after V lost 1 base and J lost 4 bases. The CDR3 runs to 17 residues. Germline V lookup: CDR1 SGHTA, CDR2 FQGNSA. In nucleotides, the CDR3 is TGTGCCAGCAGCTTAGGGTACTTAGCGGGAGGTGGAGAGACCCAGTACTTC. Encoded protein: CASSLGYLAGGGETQYF.

The chain couples TRBV18 to TRBJ2-7; D may be TRBD1 or TRBD2 (5 bases each). CDR1 and CDR2 from the germline V gene are KGHSH and LQKENI. The CDR3 has 13 amino acids. V was cut by 0 bases and J by 9 bases, with 12 bases left in between. CDR3: CASSPPRGVGQYF. CDR3 nucleotides: TGTGCCAGCTCACCACCAAGAGGGGTGGGGCAGTACTTC. Drawing the rest from reference TRBV18 and TRBJ2-7, the complete variable domain is NAGVMQNPRHLVRRRGQEARLRCSPMKGHSHVYWYRQLPEEGLKFMVYLQKENIIDESGMPKERFSAEFPKEGPSILRIQQVVRGDSAAYFCASSPPRGVGQYFGPGTRLTVT.

This chain uses TRBV6-5 with TRBJ1-3; D call uncertain. With 2 bases removed from V and 4 bases from J, the gap between germline ends came to 9 bases. This CDR3 spans 14 amino acids. Germline CDR1 MNHEY, CDR2 SVGAGI. The CDR3 spells CASSYALRGNTIYF. CDR3 nucleotides: TGTGCCAGCAGTTACGCCCTCAGGGGAAACACCATATATTTT.

The rearrangement links TRBV7-9 to TRBJ2-5; 13 bases are shared with TRBD2. In germline, CDR1 is SEHNR, CDR2 FQNEAQ (reference sequence). This CDR3 has 17 amino acids. With 4 bases clipped from V and 1 base from J, the junction kept 6 bases outside the gene matches. The CDR3 here is CASSSLLAGGSQETQYF. CDR3 sequence (DNA): TGTGCCAGCAGCTCCCTACTAGCGGGAGGGAGCCAAGAGACCCAGTACTTC.